This T cell receptor beta chain was documented in a study of T cells in Graves' hyperthyroidism and ophthalmopathy (dated by TCRdb to between 2018 and 2020). Context from the whole study: Peripheral blood samples were taken at initial diagnosis, before any treatment was given. An independent validation cohort of 18 to 20 hyperthyroidism patients and approximately 17 patients who later progressed to ophthalmopathy tested prospective prediction of ophthalmopathy. Thyroid tissue and blood T-cell repertoires from six Graves' hyperthyroidism patients were also compared in the study. Following sampling, methimazole starting at 30 mg daily was given to hyperthyroidism patients, and high-dose intravenous methylprednisolone was given to ophthalmopathy patients. The paper describes TCR Vbeta CDR3 sequencing of 140 or so peripheral blood samples, made up of 43 ophthalmopathy patients, roughly 72 hyperthyroidism patients and roughly 17 progressor patients. The approximately 90 discovery patients were divided at random into training and test sets in a 7:3 ratio. To identify TCR V-J signatures that set the groups apart, the researchers used a discovery cohort of 100 patients, made up of some 41 with Graves' ophthalmopathy and around 58 with stable Graves' hyperthyroidism. What the study reported, not specific to this receptor: Sample size was not statistically predetermined, and investigators were not blinded to group allocation. During validation, the model predicted progression to ophthalmopathy a median of around six months ahead of onset, with 60% to 71% sensitivity and roughly 75% specificity. Ophthalmopathy was separated from stable hyperthyroidism by a 13 V-J signature model, with 87.88% sensitivity and about 81% specificity obtained in cross-validation and 80%/75% obtained in testing. Most expanded thyroid clonotypes (frequency above 0.001) were also found in blood, which suggests that blood repertoires may mirror thyroid immune responses.

The TCR beta CDR3 regions were amplified from the RNA transcripts. The TCR CDR3 was subjected to a first round of RT-PCR using the HTBI primer set and the Qiagen OneStep RT-PCR kit. The libraries were constructed in a second round of multiplex PCR and then size-selected and purified. Paired-end sequencing of the libraries was performed with 100 bp reads on an Illumina HiSeq2000. Regarding the original processing steps: SOAPnuke was used to process the raw data, throwing out any read that contained adapters or uncalled bases, had a mean Phred below 15, or lacked an exact constant-primer or identifier match. High-quality paired reads were merged using COPE v1.2.5, and each unique nucleotide sequence was defined as a clonotype. Clonotypes were aligned to IMGT TRBV, TRBD and TRBJ reference segments using MiTCR v1.1. The analysis was restricted to V-J combinations with a frequency above 0.0001, which together covered about 99% of the repertoires. The TCS score was defined as F50 (clonal expansion) divided by E x V (chaos), with BLOSUM62-based TCRdist calculated between CDR3 peptides within each V-J. Welch's t-statistics and random forest reduced 500 to 650 V-J features to 13, which were used in a naive Bayes classifier (R e1071). In-frame beta chains were kept once TCRdb had trimmed the public reads at Q25 with fastp and called clones with MiXCR. Entries that share a CDR3 protein sequence are merged under the most common genes and DNA. These V and J calls are TCRdb output, not the study's own analysis. This sample lists hundreds of thousands of distinct CDR3 sequences; roughly 15% were detected once. Around 13% of the sample belongs to the ten largest clones.

There are many counts of this clonotype. Its recognized antigen is unknown. No qualities accompany the bases; no much larger clone lies one base away. Ophthalmopathy patients had moderately to severely active disease, Clinical Activity Score of at least 3, NOSPECS grade of at least 4, and duration under 3 months. The study excluded patients with uncontrolled infections, other autoimmune diseases, pregnancy or lactation. Clinical symptoms, serum thyroxine and TRAb, thyroid ultrasound, and orbital computed tomography formed the basis for the diagnoses. Ficoll-Paque density gradient centrifugation was used to isolate PBMCs from around 10 ml of fresh peripheral blood. Trizol reagent was used to extract total RNA, and RNA quality was then checked on an Agilent 2100 Bioanalyzer. Specimen: blood. The source is a man between 18 and 29 years old with Graves' ophthalmopathy.

CDR3 sequence: CASSLGLGQPLNTEAFF. The nucleotides are TGTGCCAGCAGCTTAGGTCTGGGGCAGCCCCTGAACACTGAAGCTTTCTTT. The rearrangement combines TRBV7-9 with TRBJ1-1; TRBD1 is perhaps the D gene, given 5 matching bases. V and J are truncated by 1 base and 0 bases respectively, leaving an intervening sequence of 15 bases. Reading the germline V gene (reference sequence) gives CDR1 SEHNR and CDR2 FQNEAQ. The CDR3 runs 17 residues from the cysteine to the phenylalanine. CDR3 DNA only is kept here, 51 bases in frame from base 1.